This T cell receptor beta chain derives from a study of blood T cell repertoires in COVID-19. Study-wide context: Acute and convalescent COVID-19 samples came from the United States, Italy and Spain. T cells, B-cell-depleted T cells, or PBMCs supplied cDNA or gDNA.

Generated by immunoSEQ multiplex PCR, the TCRdb table keeps only in-frame clones and is missing some. This sample carries around 110,000 clones, roughly 89% of them seen once, and the ten largest clones take more than 4%. V lost 3 bases to trimming and J lost 4 bases; unmatched junction nucleotides: 12. CDR1 and CDR2 (germline): LGHNA, YSLEER. This CDR3 has 18 residues. Sequencing input: peripheral blood. The TCR sequence derives from a middle-aged man with acute or convalescent COVID-19. The rearrangement links TRBV4-3 to TRBJ1-2, with 12 nucleotides matching TRBD1. The CDR3 DNA reads as TGCGCCAGCAGCCACTTTCCCGGGACAGGGGGCGCCGGCTATGGCTACACCTTC. Translated: CASSHFPGTGGAGYGYTF.